A single sample is the source of the 10 T cell receptor beta chains below, sequenced in a study of early stage breast cancer tumors. Libraries were prepared by immunoSEQ multiplex PCR; TCRdb keeps only in-frame clonotypes and omits some of them. Of about 72,000 clones in the sample, roughly three quarters were seen once. Sequencing used blood. These receptors were collected from a person aged 55 to 69 with breast cancer.

The chain couples TRBV5-1 to TRBJ2-3; 12 bases are shared with TRBD2. Germline V gene lookup returns CDR1 SGHRS and CDR2 YFSETQ. The CDR3 has 16 amino acids. With 4 bases clipped from V and 4 bases from J, the junction kept 7 bases outside the gene matches. The CDR3, as DNA: TGCGCCAGCAGCCAGGCTAGCGGGGGGGCCGCAGATACGCAGTATTTT. Translating it yields CASSQASGGAADTQYF.

This chain uses TRBV30 with TRBJ2-1; 11 bases align to TRBD2. CDR3 length equals 15 residues. Germline V gene lookup returns CDR1 GTSNPN and CDR2 SVGIG (reference sequence). After removal of 5 bases from V and 7 bases from J, the junction contained 10 bases not matched to a gene. The DNA for the CDR3 is TGTGCCTGGGGGGGCTGGGGACTAGCGGTAAATGAGCAGTTCTTC. It yields the protein CAWGGWGLAVNEQFF.

This clone has only a few counts. This sequence joins TRBV9 and TRBJ1-4; tentatively, D is TRBD1 (5 bases). Trimming stripped 4 bases from V and 8 bases from J, with 15 bases between. This CDR3 is built from 14 residues. Looked up from germline, CDR1 is SGDLS and CDR2 is YYNGEE. As DNA, the CDR3 is TGTGCCAGCAGCATAGGACATGCGGCGGAAAAACTGTTTTTT. It encodes CASSIGHAAEKLFF.

This sequence joins TRBV28 and TRBJ2-7, with 12 bases lining up with TRBD2. Trimming at V came to 4 bases and at J to 2 bases, leaving 3 bases not matched to a gene. The CDR3 extends over 15 amino acids. The germline gives CDR1 MDHEN, CDR2 SYDVKM. CDR3 nucleotides: TGTGCCAGCAGTTATGGACTAGCGGGGACCTACGAGCAGTACTTC. Its translation is CASSYGLAGTYEQYF.

This clone turned up a few times. CDR3 sequence: CASSYTGAGFAETQYF. The CDR3 region has the DNA TGTGCCAGCAGCTATACAGGGGCGGGATTCGCAGAGACCCAGTACTTC. The chain is built from TRBV5-8 and TRBJ2-5; maybe TRBD1 (7 bases). Trimming cost V 3 bases and J 4 bases, with 19 bases left between them. The CDR3 extends over 16 amino acids. The germline V gene has CDR1 SGHTS and CDR2 YDEGEE.

The V and J genes are TRBV5-1 and TRBJ2-3; D gene unclear. The V and J ends lost 0 bases and 4 bases respectively, with 3 bases between them. Germline assignment: CDR1 SGHRS and CDR2 YFSETQ. The CDR3 spans 12 residues. The CDR3 spells CASSLESDTQYF. The CDR3 bases are TGCGCCAGCAGCTTGGAATCAGATACGCAGTATTTT.

The chain recombines TRBV30 with TRBJ2-5; 9 bases map to TRBD2. Trimming cost V 8 bases and J 4 bases; bases outside gene matches: 11. Per the germline V gene, CDR1 is GTSNPN and CDR2 is SVGIG (reference sequence). The CDR3 covers 14 residues. The chain's CDR3 is CAGNAGGDGETQYF. CDR3 nucleotides: TGTGCCGGTAACGCGGGGGGGGATGGAGAGACCCAGTACTTC.

The chain uses TRBV30 and TRBJ1-2, with TRBD1 as a possible D gene (6 bases). The CDR3 contains 15 residues. Trimming shortened V by 5 bases and J by 2 bases, and 18 bases separated the two germline ends. The germline V gene encodes CDR1 GTSNPN and CDR2 SVGIG (reference sequence). CDR3 sequence reads: CAWSQGGDRNYGYTF. The CDR3 DNA sequence: TGTGCCTGGTCCCAGGGCGGAGACAGGAACTATGGCTACACCTTC.

A few counts support this clone. The V call is TRBV7-6, the J call TRBJ2-7; 9 bases are a match to TRBD2. The CDR3 extends over 15 amino acids. The V gene's germline CDR1 is SGHVS and CDR2 FNYEAQ. The V segment lost 5 bases and the J segment 1 base; nucleotides outside the gene matches: 6. CDR3: CASSVSGLASYEQYF. The DNA of the CDR3 is TGTGCCAGCAGCGTATCGGGACTAGCATCCTACGAGCAGTACTTC.

The V call is TRBV4-1, the J call TRBJ1-5; 7 bases are a match to TRBD1. This CDR3 is built from 15 residues. Germline V gene data show CDR1 as MGHRA and CDR2 as YSYEKL. V gave up 0 bases and J gave up 5 bases; unmatched junction bases: 4. CDR3 nucleotides: TGCGCCAGCAGCCAAGATGGAGGGGGCGATCAGCCCCAGCATTTT. Its translation: CASSQDGGGDQPQHF.